These 13 T cell receptor beta chains came from one sample sequenced in a study of blood T cell repertoires in COVID-19. The data were produced by immunoSEQ multiplex PCR, yet TCRdb's version contains in-frame clones alone and is incomplete. The table lists 200,000 to 300,000 clones, roughly 89% of them singletons, with 1.5% in the top ten. Specimen: peripheral blood. These receptors came from a woman in her 40s who had recovered from COVID-19.

The chain carries TRBV30 and TRBJ1-3, with D unresolved. This CDR3 spans 16 amino acids. From germline, CDR1 is GTSNPN and CDR2 SVGIG (reference sequence). V was clipped by 5 bases and J by 0 bases, with 17 bases between them. The CDR3 DNA reads as TGTGCCTGGGACCCAGGCAGGACTCGCTCTGGAAACACCATATATTTT. Amino acid sequence: CAWDPGRTRSGNTIYF.

This sequence joins TRBV11-2 and TRBJ2-3; the match to TRBD1 covers 8 bases. V was clipped by 2 bases and J by 5 bases; unmatched bases: 6. Looked up from germline, CDR1 is SGHAT and CDR2 is FQNNGV. This CDR3 spans 15 amino acids. The CDR3 DNA follows: TGTGCCAGCAGCTTATGGCAGGGGGCGGGAGATACGCAGTATTTT. Translation: CASSLWQGAGDTQYF. The whole variable domain, filled in from reference TRBV11-2 and TRBJ2-3, reads EAGVAQSPRYKIIEKRQSVAFWCNPISGHATLYWYQQILGQGPKLLIQFQNNGVVDDSQLPKDRFSAERLKGVDSTLKIQPAKLEDSAVYLCASSLWQGAGDTQYFGPGTRLTVL.

The chain recombines TRBV5-6 with TRBJ2-4; 8 nucleotides agree with TRBD2. Germline CDR1 is SGHDT and CDR2 is YYEEEE. CDR3 length equals 14 residues. J gave up 1 base and V 5 bases, and 2 bases lay outside the gene matches. The CDR3 DNA is TGTGCCAGCAGACCTAGCGGGGCCAAAAACATTCAGTACTTC. Its protein product is CASRPSGAKNIQYF.

The rearrangement links TRBV6-5 to TRBJ2-5; no firm D call. Germline loops: CDR1 MNHEY, CDR2 SVGAGI. The CDR3 has 15 amino acids. Trimming removed 5 bases at V and 5 bases at J, with 18 bases between. Here the CDR3 DNA reads TGTGCCAGCAGTCGCTCAGGCGTCGGTGGGGAGACCCAGTACTTC. Its translation: CASSRSGVGGETQYF.

The V gene is TRBV3-1 (or the pseudogene TRBV3-2), the J gene TRBJ2-2; 10 bases are a match to TRBD2. The V gene's germline CDR1 is LGHDT and CDR2 YNNKEL (reference sequence). V was pared by 4 bases and J by 6 bases, with 8 bases of the junction left unmatched. The CDR3 length is 16 residues. The CDR3, as DNA: TGTGCCAGCAGCCCACTAGCGGGAACATTCCCCGGGGAGCTGTTTTTT. Translation: CASSPLAGTFPGELFF.

The chain carries TRBV19 and TRBJ2-5; no clear D gene. The CDR3 contains 15 residues. With 0 bases removed from V and 1 base from J, the gap between germline ends came to 9 bases. CDR1 LNHDA and CDR2 SQIVND come from the germline V gene (reference sequence). In DNA form, the CDR3 reads TGTGCCAGTAGTATAGATCGCGCAGGCCAAGAGACCCAGTACTTC. Translating it yields CASSIDRAGQETQYF.

This clone occurred once. CDR3: CASSDRAQQYF. The CDR3 coding sequence is TGTGCCAGCAGTGACAGGGCGCAGCAGTACTTC. This chain joins TRBV6-1 and TRBJ2-4, with D perhaps matching TRBD1 (5 bases). The CDR3 spans 11 residues. Trimming left V 3 bases short and J 13 bases short, with 10 bases between. Germline CDR1 reads MNHNS; CDR2 reads SASEGT.

The chain is built from TRBV3-1 (or the pseudogene TRBV3-2) and TRBJ1-3; D is ambiguous. Germline CDR1 and CDR2: LGHDT and YNNKEL (reference sequence). Trimming took 2 bases from V and 7 from J, leaving 6 bases between them. This CDR3 comprises 12 residues. CDR3 sequence reads: CASSQIRNTIYF. CDR3 sequence (DNA): TGTGCCAGCAGCCAAATTCGGAACACCATATATTTT.

A few counts support this clone. The rearrangement links TRBV3-1 (or the pseudogene TRBV3-2) to TRBJ2-7, with D possibly matching TRBD2 (5 bases). With 6 bases removed from V and 0 bases from J, the gap between germline ends came to 18 bases. The CDR3 has 16 residues. The V gene's germline CDR1 is LGHDT and CDR2 YNNKEL (reference sequence). The CDR3 protein is CASSRSEGRPSYEQYF. The CDR3 nucleotides read TGTGCCAGCAGTCGAAGTGAGGGCAGGCCCTCCTACGAGCAGTACTTC.

The V and J genes are TRBV28 and TRBJ1-5; D gene uncertain. From germline, CDR1 is MDHEN and CDR2 SYDVKM. The V end lost 1 base, the J end lost 3 bases, and 7 bases lay between the germline ends. This CDR3 has 14 amino acids. Here the CDR3 reads CASSLSQSNQPQHF. The CDR3, as DNA: TGTGCCAGCAGTTTATCACAGTCCAATCAGCCCCAGCATTTT.

The chain carries TRBV2 and TRBJ2-7; weak D call: TRBD1 (6 bases). The CDR3 covers 14 residues. Germline CDR1 and CDR2: SNHLY and FYNNEI. Trimming left V 1 base short and J 7 bases short, with 14 bases between. The CDR3 protein is CASSEGGHLLEQYF. CDR3 coding DNA: TGTGCCAGCAGTGAAGGGGGACACCTTCTTGAGCAGTACTTC.

The V and J genes are TRBV6-5 and TRBJ2-2; the match to TRBD2 covers 8 bases. Per germline, CDR1 MNHEY and CDR2 SVGAGI. This CDR3 comprises 14 residues. The ends lost 9 bases at V and 2 bases at J; junction bases unmatched: 5. CDR3 nucleotides: TGTGCCAGTGTAGCGGGGACCAACACCGGGGAGCTGTTTTTT. Translation gives CASVAGTNTGELFF.

The gene calls are TRBV11-1 and TRBJ2-3; 9 bases match TRBD1. The CDR3 has 16 amino acids. The J segment lost 4 bases and the V segment lost 5 bases, leaving 10 bases of the junction unmatched. The germline V gene has CDR1 SGHAT and CDR2 FQDESV (reference sequence). CDR3 nucleotide sequence: TGTGCCAGCAGCCCCAGACAGGGGGGTATGGCAGATACGCAGTATTTT. Translation gives CASSPRQGGMADTQYF.